A selection of T cell receptor beta chains follows, all from one sample in a study of T cell responses to AZD1222 COVID-19 vaccine. Profiled with immunoSEQ multiplex PCR; TCRdb holds only in-frame clones, not every one. This table has roughly 120,000 clones, approximately 88% appearing once. The sample consisted of peripheral blood, taken on day 0 of MenACWY control vaccination. These receptors came from an adult in good health. Both conserved end residues are part of each CDR3. A D gene is named only where the DNA matches it firmly. Rows may omit the clone size; those that give it use once, few, many or a size class.

j_call | d_call | v_call | clone_size | cdr3_aa | cdr3_nt
TRBJ2-5 | TRBD1 | TRBV5-6 | NA | CASSPVSGQGSQETQYF | TGTGCCAGCAGCCCGGTGTCTGGACAGGGTAGCCAAGAGACCCAGTACTTC
TRBJ2-5 | NA | TRBV27 | NA | CASSPHVRGQVETQYF | TGTGCCAGCAGTCCGCATGTGCGTGGTCAGGTCGAGACCCAGTACTTC
TRBJ2-7 | NA | TRBV28 | NA | CASGSGGGAYEQYF | TGTGCCAGCGGTTCTGGGGGGGGCGCCTACGAGCAGTACTTC
TRBJ2-7 | NA | TRBV7-9 | NA | CASSLGARGQYF | TGTGCCAGCAGCTTGGGGGCGCGAGGGCAGTACTTC
TRBJ1-1 | NA | TRBV6-2/TRBV6-3 | NA | CASSYSSGVVLYTEAFF | TGTGCCAGCAGTTACTCGAGCGGGGTGGTCCTTTACACTGAAGCTTTCTTT
TRBJ2-7 | NA | TRBV5-1 | NA | CASSWRGEQYF | TGCGCCAGCAGCTGGAGGGGCGAGCAGTACTTC
TRBJ2-7 | NA | TRBV3-1/TRBV3-2 | NA | CASSQERLAIYEQYF | TGTGCCAGCAGCCAAGAGAGGCTAGCGATCTACGAGCAGTACTTC
TRBJ2-7 | NA | TRBV2 | NA | CASIGDQNYEQYF | TGTGCCAGCATCGGGGACCAAAATTACGAGCAGTACTTC
TRBJ2-5 | TRBD2 | TRBV4-1 | NA | CASSQGTSGGQETQYF | TGCGCCAGCAGCCAGGGGACTAGCGGGGGCCAAGAGACCCAGTACTTC
TRBJ2-7 | NA | TRBV11-2 | once | CASSLVVGAAYEQYF | TGTGCCAGCAGCTTAGTTGTGGGAGCCGCCTACGAGCAGTACTTC
TRBJ1-2 | TRBD1 | TRBV10-3 | once | CAISAETGLFNGYTF | TGTGCCATCAGTGCCGAGACAGGGTTATTCAATGGCTACACCTTC
TRBJ2-1 | NA | TRBV6-5 | NA | CASSYYRVGEQFF | TGTGCCAGCAGTTACTACCGAGTAGGTGAGCAGTTCTTC
TRBJ2-7 | TRBD1 | TRBV5-1 | NA | CASSSSRGTLYEQYF | TGCGCCAGCAGCTCATCCAGGGGGACCCTCTACGAGCAGTACTTC
TRBJ2-1 | TRBD2 | TRBV29-1 | NA | CSVVWSSGYNEQFF | TGCAGCGTTGTGTGGTCTAGCGGGTACAATGAGCAGTTCTTC
TRBJ2-7 | NA | TRBV7-3 | NA | CASSLSGQYEQYF | TGTGCCAGCAGCTTAAGCGGCCAGTACGAGCAGTACTTC
TRBJ2-7 | TRBD2 | TRBV9 | NA | CASSVDSGRREQYF | TGTGCCAGCAGCGTAGATAGCGGGAGACGTGAGCAGTACTTC
TRBJ2-7 | NA | TRBV2 | NA | CASSVGNYEQYF | TGTGCCAGCAGTGTGGGTAACTACGAGCAGTACTTC
TRBJ2-5 | NA | TRBV19 | NA | CASSTGQGPTGTQYF | TGTGCCAGTAGTACTGGTCAAGGGCCGACTGGGACCCAGTACTTC
TRBJ1-5 | NA | TRBV5-4 | NA | CASSSEPNNQPQHF | TGTGCCAGCAGCTCTGAGCCGAATAATCAGCCCCAGCATTTT
TRBJ1-3 | NA | TRBV4-1 | NA | CASSQDSGGIVGNTIYF | TGCGCCAGCAGCCAAGACAGTGGGGGTATTGTCGGAAACACCATATATTTT
TRBJ2-3 | NA | TRBV24-1 | NA | CATSDLRRDGGTQYF | TGTGCCACCAGTGATTTGAGAAGGGATGGTGGGACGCAGTATTTT
TRBJ2-3 | NA | TRBV24-1 | NA | CATSFQLAGTDTQYF | TGTGCCACCAGCTTCCAGTTGGCCGGCACAGATACGCAGTATTTT
TRBJ2-2 | TRBD2 | TRBV5-6 | NA | CASSKLAASYTGELFF | TGTGCCAGCAGTAAACTAGCGGCAAGTTACACCGGGGAGCTGTTTTTT
TRBJ2-5 | NA | TRBV5-1 | NA | CASSLGVQETQYF | TGCGCCAGCAGCTTGGGCGTCCAAGAGACCCAGTACTTC